One and the same sample provided the 29 T cell receptor beta chains below, sequenced in a study of blood T cell repertoires in COVID-19. Method: immunoSEQ multiplex PCR; TCRdb's copy keeps in-frame clones and lacks some. The sample has 150,000 to 200,000 clones, over 70% seen once; the top ten hold roughly 3.5%. Sequencing used PBMCs or T cells enriched from blood (not recorded which). Receptors originate from a woman in her fifties or sixties who had recovered from COVID-19.

The rearrangement uses TRBV5-6 and TRBJ1-2; no reliable D call. V dropped 0 bases and J dropped 6 bases, with 9 bases sitting between them. This CDR3 comprises 13 residues. CDR1 is SGHDT, CDR2 YYEEEE, per germline. CDR3 residues: CASSLGVGNGYTF. CDR3 bases: TGTGCCAGCAGCTTGGGGGTCGGGAATGGCTACACCTTC.

V is TRBV3-1 (or the pseudogene TRBV3-2) and J is TRBJ1-2; tentative D call: TRBD1 (6 bases). This CDR3 has 16 amino acids. Per the germline V gene, CDR1 is LGHDT and CDR2 is YNNKEL (reference sequence). The V end was cut by 3 bases, the J end by 4 bases, with 18 bases between. The CDR3: CASSQRQEQTIYGYTF. In nucleotides, the CDR3 is TGTGCCAGCAGCCAGAGACAGGAACAGACGATCTATGGCTACACCTTC.

The chain recombines TRBV7-8 with TRBJ1-4; maybe TRBD1 (6 bases). Germline V gives CDR1 SGHVS, CDR2 FQNEAQ. The V end lost 3 bases, the J end lost 4 bases, and 9 bases lay between the germline ends. The CDR3 consists of 14 residues. CDR3 amino acids: CASSFGQFNEKLFF. The CDR3 DNA is TGTGCCAGCAGCTTCGGACAGTTTAATGAAAAACTGTTTTTT. The full variable domain, its missing parts supplied by reference TRBV7-8 and TRBJ1-4, is GAGVSQSPRYKVAKRGQDVALRCDPISGHVSLFWYQQALGQGPEFLTYFQNEAQLDKSGLPSDRFFAERPEGSVSTLKIQRTQQEDSAVYLCASSFGQFNEKLFFGSGTQLSVL.

The J gene is TRBJ1-1, the V gene TRBV10-3; D possibly corresponds to TRBD1 (6 bases). The CDR3 has 15 amino acids. Germline V lookup: CDR1 ENHRY, CDR2 SYGVKD. Trimming removed 2 bases from V and 2 bases from J, with 12 bases in between. The CDR3 DNA sequence: TGTGCCATCAGTGAGCCACAGGGAGCCAACACTGAAGCTTTCTTT. It is translated as CAISEPQGANTEAFF.

The rearrangement uses TRBV28 and TRBJ2-5; 7 bases line up with TRBD1. The ends lost 8 bases at V and 4 bases at J; junction bases unmatched: 13. Germline V lookup: CDR1 MDHEN, CDR2 SYDVKM. CDR3 length: 15 residues. The CDR3 spells CASGRQGSALETQYF. DNA for the CDR3: TGTGCCAGCGGAAGACAGGGTTCGGCCCTAGAGACCCAGTACTTC.

This rearrangement joins TRBV7-2 to TRBJ2-3; the match to TRBD2 covers 9 bases. There are 17 residues in the CDR3. The V segment lost 3 bases and the J segment 2 bases; nucleotides outside the gene matches: 9. Germline CDR1 and CDR2: SGHTA and FQGNSA. The CDR3, as DNA: TGTGCCAGCAGCTTGAACGGAGCGGGGGGTCCCACAGATACGCAGTATTTT. The encoded protein is CASSLNGAGGPTDTQYF.

This sequence joins TRBV3-1 (or the pseudogene TRBV3-2) and TRBJ2-1; TRBD1 agrees at 9 bases. The germline gives CDR1 LGHDT, CDR2 YNNKEL (reference sequence). This CDR3 comprises 15 residues. V dropped 4 bases and J dropped 8; count of bases not matched to a gene: 9. The CDR3 spells CASSPRDRVLDEQFF. For the CDR3, the DNA is TGTGCCAGCAGCCCCCGGGACAGGGTTTTGGATGAGCAGTTCTTC.

The chain employs TRBV5-1 and TRBJ1-5, with 8 bases that match TRBD1. Germline values: CDR1 SGHRS, CDR2 YFSETQ. This CDR3 comprises 16 residues. V shed 0 bases and J 5 bases; nucleotides not matched to a gene: 7. CDR3 region: CASSLVPGGSDQPQHF. DNA for the CDR3: TGCGCCAGCAGCTTGGTTCCAGGGGGCAGCGATCAGCCCCAGCATTTT.

The chain joins TRBV6-5 to TRBJ2-7; 13 nucleotides line up with TRBD2. Germline CDR1 and CDR2: MNHEY and SVGAGI. V trimming: 6 bases; J trimming: 6 bases; junction bases outside the gene matches: 5. This CDR3 has 14 residues. The CDR3 bases are TGTGCCAGCAGCCCGGGACTAGCGGGGTTCGAGCAGTACTTC. Translating it yields CASSPGLAGFEQYF.

V usage is TRBV7-9 and J usage is TRBJ2-1, with D perhaps matching TRBD2 (6 bases). The CDR3 sequence is 12 residues long. V was clipped by 5 bases and J by 8 bases, with 10 bases between them. Germline V gives CDR1 SEHNR, CDR2 FQNEAQ (reference sequence). The CDR3 nucleotides are TGTGCCAGCAGCGGACCGGGGGATGAGCAGTTCTTC. Protein product: CASSGPGDEQFF. The variable domain in full, completed from reference TRBV7-9 and TRBJ2-1, reads DTGVSQNPRHKITKRGQNVTFRCDPISEHNRLYWYRQTLGQGPEFLTYFQNEAQLEKSRLLSDRFSAERPKGSFSTLEIQRTEQGDSAMYLCASSGPGDEQFFGPGTRLTVL.

This chain links TRBV2 with TRBJ2-1; unclear D gene. CDR1 SNHLY and CDR2 FYNNEI come from the germline V gene. This CDR3 is built from 11 residues. Trimming took 4 bases from V and 14 from J, leaving 12 bases between them. The CDR3: CASSVWLGEFF. The DNA of the CDR3 is TGTGCCAGCAGTGTGTGGTTAGGAGAGTTCTTC.

The rearrangement joins TRBV6-5 to TRBJ1-1, with D unresolved. CDR3 length: 14 residues. V dropped 5 bases and J dropped 4 bases, with 14 bases sitting between them. The germline V gene has CDR1 MNHEY and CDR2 SVGAGI. CDR3 residues: CASSPSGVLTEAFF. Written as DNA, the CDR3 is TGTGCCAGCAGTCCCTCGGGAGTGCTCACTGAAGCTTTCTTT.

The rearrangement joins TRBV4-1 to TRBJ1-1, with 8 positions matching TRBD1. CDR3 length equals 15 residues. With V trimmed by 1 base and J by 5 bases, 6 bases remained unmatched. Germline lookup yields CDR1 MGHRA and CDR2 YSYEKL. The CDR3 spells CASSQGQGAGTEAFF. DNA for the CDR3: TGCGCCAGCAGCCAAGGCCAGGGGGCTGGGACTGAAGCTTTCTTT.

This rearrangement joins TRBV13 to TRBJ2-7; tentative D call: TRBD2 (7 bases). Germline CDR1 is PRHDT and CDR2 is FYEKMQ (reference sequence). V lost 4 bases to trimming and J lost 0 bases, with 22 bases between them. This CDR3 has 18 amino acids. The CDR3 protein is CASSWGAGSGVLSYEQYF. In DNA form, the CDR3 reads TGTGCCAGCAGCTGGGGGGCAGGAAGCGGGGTCCTCTCCTACGAGCAGTACTTC.

The V call is TRBV4-1, the J call TRBJ1-2, with TRBD1 matching over 11 bases. Per the germline V gene, CDR1 is MGHRA and CDR2 is YSYEKL. V was pared by 5 bases and J by 4 bases, with 12 bases of the junction left unmatched. The CDR3 has 17 residues. The CDR3 DNA follows: TGCGCCAGCAGCTTTCTCCCCAAAGGGACAGGGGGCTATGGCTACACCTTC. Translation: CASSFLPKGTGGYGYTF.

The chain recombines TRBV9 with TRBJ1-1, with D possibly TRBD1 on 6 matching bases. In germline, CDR1 is SGDLS, CDR2 YYNGEE. This CDR3 spans 14 amino acids. The V and J ends lost 4 bases and 0 bases respectively, with 10 bases between them. The CDR3 DNA is TGTGCCAGCAGCCTGGACAGCCTGAACACTGAAGCTTTCTTT. Amino acids: CASSLDSLNTEAFF.

The chain is built from TRBV14 and TRBJ1-2; no reliable D call. This CDR3 comprises 12 residues. V was trimmed by 1 base and J by 4 bases, leaving 4 bases between them. Germline CDR1 SGHDN, CDR2 FVKESK. The CDR3 bases are TGTGCCAGCAGCCAAGCGAGCTATGGCTACACCTTC. It is translated as CASSQASYGYTF.

The genes are TRBV12-5 and TRBJ1-2; D not resolved. The CDR3 has 12 amino acids. V lost 0 bases and J lost 7, with 6 bases in between. CDR1 is LGHNT, CDR2 FRNRAP, per germline. In DNA form, the CDR3 reads TGTGCTAGTGGTTTGGTACGCGGTGGCTACACCTTC. Its translation: CASGLVRGGYTF.

The V gene is TRBV27, the J gene TRBJ2-2; D ambiguous. Germline CDR1 and CDR2: MNHEY and SMNVEV (reference sequence). Trimming shortened V by 6 bases and J by 7 bases, and 9 bases separated the two germline ends. The CDR3 has 12 amino acids. CDR3 residues: CASSQYHGELFF. CDR3 in DNA: TGTGCCAGCAGCCAGTACCACGGGGAGCTGTTTTTT.

The CDR3, as DNA: TGTGCCAGCAGCTTACTTCTCAGCGGGGGGGCCGTAGAGACCCAGTACTTC. Translating it yields CASSLLLSGGAVETQYF. This rearrangement joins TRBV11-2 to TRBJ2-5; the match to TRBD2 covers 10 bases. Per germline, CDR1 SGHAT and CDR2 FQNNGV. The CDR3 has 17 amino acids. V gave up 2 bases and J gave up 4 bases; unmatched junction bases: 10.

V and J are TRBV19 and TRBJ1-2; 10 bases align to TRBD1. The germline V gene encodes CDR1 LNHDA and CDR2 SQIVND (reference sequence). V was pared by 10 bases and J by 8 bases, with 7 bases of the junction left unmatched. The CDR3 extends over 12 amino acids. The CDR3 DNA follows: TGTGCCATCAGACAGGGGGCCCAGGGCTACACCTTC. Its protein product is CAIRQGAQGYTF.

The gene calls are TRBV27 and TRBJ2-3; D perhaps matches TRBD2 (6 bases). V was clipped by 6 bases and J by 4 bases, with 23 bases between them. The germline gives CDR1 MNHEY, CDR2 SMNVEV (reference sequence). The CDR3 is 17 amino acids. This chain's CDR3 is CASSRGGVGSSADTQYF. The CDR3 coding sequence is TGTGCCAGCAGCCGGGGAGGAGTGGGCTCTAGCGCAGATACGCAGTATTTT.

To note about this clone: Within the sample, other DNA sequences also encode this same CDR3. CDR3 amino acids: CASSWGQGRSYNEQFF. The CDR3 DNA reads as TGCGCCAGCAGCTGGGGACAGGGTCGCTCCTACAATGAGCAGTTCTTC. The V and J genes are TRBV5-1 and TRBJ2-1, with 9 bases fitting TRBD1. This CDR3 comprises 16 residues. In germline, CDR1 is SGHRS, CDR2 YFSETQ. V lost 3 bases to trimming and J lost 0 bases; unmatched junction nucleotides: 4. Looking up the rest from reference TRBV5-1 and TRBJ2-1 gives the full variable domain: KAGVTQTPRYLIKTRGQQVTLSCSPISGHRSVSWYQQTPGQGLQFLFEYFSETQRNKGNFPGRFSGRQFSNSRSEMNVSTLELGDSALYLCASSWGQGRSYNEQFFGPGTRLTVL.

The J gene is TRBJ2-7, the V gene TRBV11-2, with 9 bases matching TRBD2. The CDR3 totals 14 residues. Germline loops: CDR1 SGHAT, CDR2 FQNNGV. Trimming removed 6 bases from V and 3 bases from J; junction bases left unmatched: 6. CDR3 sequence: CASRPSGTIYEQYF. The CDR3 bases are TGTGCCAGCAGACCTAGCGGGACGATCTACGAGCAGTACTTC.

This clone has at least ten counts. The chain is built from TRBV11-2 and TRBJ1-2; D is uncertain. CDR3 length: 13 residues. V lost 3 bases and J lost 3, with 8 bases in between. CDR1 SGHAT and CDR2 FQNNGV come from the germline V gene. CDR3 protein: CASSLSLHYGYTF. DNA for the CDR3: TGTGCCAGCAGCTTGAGCCTCCACTATGGCTACACCTTC.

The chain's CDR3 is CASSDRDRGVGEQFF. The CDR3 DNA reads TGTGCCAGCAGCGACCGGGACAGGGGGGTTGGTGAGCAGTTCTTC. This chain joins TRBV5-6 and TRBJ2-1; 11 bases line up with TRBD1. There are 15 residues in the CDR3. J was trimmed by 9 bases and V by 4 bases; bases with no gene match: 9. CDR1 is SGHDT and CDR2 is YYEEEE in the germline V gene.

V is TRBV27 and J is TRBJ1-2, with TRBD1 matching 7 bases. J lost 2 bases, V lost 6 bases, and 9 bases had no gene match. CDR3 length: 15 residues. Germline V gene sequence: CDR1 MNHEY, CDR2 SMNVEV (reference sequence). The CDR3 DNA follows: TGTGCCAGCAGCGCTGACAGGGTACCCAACTATGGCTACACCTTC. The encoded protein is CASSADRVPNYGYTF.

The chain employs TRBV19 and TRBJ1-1; the match to TRBD1 covers 8 bases. The junction had 5 bases not matched to a gene; V was cut back by 5 bases and J by 0 bases. The CDR3 runs 15 residues. The germline gives CDR1 LNHDA, CDR2 SQIVND (reference sequence). The CDR3 DNA reads as TGTGCCAGTAGTCCTTGGACAGGGATGAACACTGAAGCTTTCTTT. The encoded protein is CASSPWTGMNTEAFF.

The chain links TRBV27 to TRBJ2-3, with D possibly being TRBD2 (5 bases). This CDR3 comprises 14 residues. CDR1 and CDR2 (germline): MNHEY, SMNVEV (reference sequence). V was clipped by 3 bases and J by 4 bases, with 11 bases between them. The CDR3 DNA reads TGTGCCAGCAGTTTGGCAGCGGATCCAGATACGCAGTATTTT. Encoded protein: CASSLAADPDTQYF.